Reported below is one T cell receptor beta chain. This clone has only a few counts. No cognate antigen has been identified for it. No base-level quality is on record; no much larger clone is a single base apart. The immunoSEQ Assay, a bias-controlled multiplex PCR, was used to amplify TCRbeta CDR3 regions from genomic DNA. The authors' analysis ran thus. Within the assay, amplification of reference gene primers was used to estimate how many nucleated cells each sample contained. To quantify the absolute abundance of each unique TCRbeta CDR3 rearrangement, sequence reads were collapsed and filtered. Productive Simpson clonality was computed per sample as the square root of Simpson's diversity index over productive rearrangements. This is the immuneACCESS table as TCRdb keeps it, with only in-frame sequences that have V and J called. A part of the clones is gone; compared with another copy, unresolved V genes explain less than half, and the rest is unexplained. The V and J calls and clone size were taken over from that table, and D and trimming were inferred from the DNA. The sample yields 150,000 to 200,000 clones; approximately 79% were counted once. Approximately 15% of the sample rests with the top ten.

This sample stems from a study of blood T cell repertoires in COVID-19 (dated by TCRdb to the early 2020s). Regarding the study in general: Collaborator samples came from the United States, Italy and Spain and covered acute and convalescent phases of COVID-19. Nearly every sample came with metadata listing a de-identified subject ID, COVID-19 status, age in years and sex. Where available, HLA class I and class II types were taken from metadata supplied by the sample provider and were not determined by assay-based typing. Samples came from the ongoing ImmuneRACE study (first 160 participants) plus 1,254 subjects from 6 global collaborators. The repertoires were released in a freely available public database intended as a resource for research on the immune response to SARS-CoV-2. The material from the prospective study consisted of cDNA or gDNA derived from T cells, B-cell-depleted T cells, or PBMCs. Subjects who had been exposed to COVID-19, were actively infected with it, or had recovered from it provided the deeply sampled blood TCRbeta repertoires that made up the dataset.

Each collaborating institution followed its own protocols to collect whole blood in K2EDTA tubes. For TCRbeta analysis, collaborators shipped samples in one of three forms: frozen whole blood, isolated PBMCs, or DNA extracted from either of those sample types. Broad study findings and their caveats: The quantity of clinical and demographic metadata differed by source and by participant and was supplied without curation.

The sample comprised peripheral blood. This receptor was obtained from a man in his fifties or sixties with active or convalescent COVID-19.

The sequence in DNA is TGTGCCAGCAGCGTCAACAGGGGCTCACCCCTCCACTTT. The translation is CASSVNRGSPLHF. The rearranged chain carries TRBV7-2 and TRBJ1-6, with 7 central nucleotides matching TRBD1. From a lookup of the germline V gene, CDR1 and CDR2 are SGHTA and FQGNSA. V is pruned by 5 bases and J by 10 bases, leaving 5 bases of the junction without a gene match. The CDR3 has 13 amino acids, counting the end cysteine and phenylalanine. The sequence is cut down to CDR3 DNA, 39 bases in frame from base 1.